These 31 T cell receptor beta chains were all obtained from the same sample, sequenced in a study of T-cell memory formation after mild COVID-19. TCRdb analysed the 5' RACE reads with MiXCR anew, one entry per CDR3 protein. The table has 350,000 to 500,000 distinct CDR3 sequences, about 22% seen once. Sequencing was done on a sample of PBMCs or a T cell subset sorted from them (not recorded which). These receptors were taken from an adult woman who had mild COVID-19 (a few samples of this study predate the infection). Cell type and time point are not known.

At least ten counts were recorded for this clonotype. This chain uses TRBV7-8 with TRBJ2-7, with 8 bases fitting TRBD2. In germline, CDR1 is SGHVS, CDR2 FQNEAQ. The junction had 10 bases not matched to a gene; V was cut back by 4 bases and J by 5 bases. This CDR3 spans 15 amino acids. The CDR3 DNA reads as TGTGCCAGCAGCTCTTTCAAGAGACTAGCGAACGAGCAGTACTTC. Amino acid sequence: CASSSFKRLANEQYF.

The gene calls are TRBV6-5 and TRBJ1-4; 8 bases map to TRBD1. The CDR3 runs to 14 residues. Losses at the gene ends were 6 bases for V and 2 bases for J; bases not matched to a gene: 2. Germline lookup yields CDR1 MNHEY and CDR2 SVGAGI. CDR3 coding DNA: TGTGCCAGCAGGAGGACAGGGACTAATGAAAAACTGTTTTTT. This codes for CASRRTGTNEKLFF.

The chain joins TRBV3-1 to TRBJ2-2; perhaps TRBD2 as D (6 bases). Germline lookup yields CDR1 LGHDT and CDR2 YNNKEL (reference sequence). The CDR3 runs to 13 residues. The V and J ends lost 3 bases and 5 bases respectively, with 7 bases between them. The CDR3 sequence is CASSHGTTGELFF. Here the CDR3 DNA reads TGTGCCAGCAGCCACGGGACTACCGGGGAGCTGTTTTTT. Filled out from reference TRBV3-1 and TRBJ2-2, the complete variable domain reads DTAVSQTPKYLVTQMGNDKSIKCEQNLGHDTMYWYKQDSKKFLKIMFSYNNKELIINETVPNRFSPKSPDKAHLNLHINSLELGDSAVYFCASSHGTTGELFFGEGSRLTVL.

This clonotype was found a few times. V gene TRBV12-3 or TRBV12-4 combines with J gene TRBJ1-5, with D unresolved. V gave up 7 bases and J gave up 0 bases, with 7 bases separating them. The length of the CDR3 is 13 residues. The CDR3 region is CASTGNSNQPQHF. CDR3 coding DNA: TGTGCCAGCACCGGAAATAGCAATCAGCCCCAGCATTTT.

This clonotype was observed once. CDR3 loop: CASSQSAGAAGRFTDTQYF. The DNA of the CDR3 is TGTGCCAGCAGCCAATCTGCAGGGGCGGCCGGGAGGTTCACAGATACGCAGTATTTT. The chain joins TRBV14 to TRBJ2-3, with a weak D call TRBD2 (7 bases). Trimming removed 2 bases from V and 2 bases from J, with 23 bases in between. The CDR3 runs 19 residues. Germline V gene lookup returns CDR1 SGHDN and CDR2 FVKESK.

The chain carries TRBV12-3 or TRBV12-4 and TRBJ2-3; D tentatively fits TRBD1 or TRBD2 (7 bases each). CDR3 length: 14 residues. Trimming removed 7 bases at V and 5 bases at J, with 16 bases between. The CDR3, as DNA: TGTGCCAGCATCGAGACAGGGAGGGGAGATACGCAGTATTTT. Its translation: CASIETGRGDTQYF.

The rearrangement joins TRBV12-3 or TRBV12-4 to TRBJ1-1; D may be TRBD1 (6 bases). CDR3 length equals 13 residues. V was cut by 3 bases and J by 11 bases, with 16 bases left in between. The CDR3 DNA sequence: TGTGCCAGCAGTTTGTTGGGGGGCGCTTGGGCTTTCTTT. Its protein product is CASSLLGGAWAFF.

The V and J genes are TRBV7-6 and TRBJ2-1; 7 bases line up with TRBD2. This CDR3 has 16 amino acids. Per germline, CDR1 SGHVS and CDR2 FNYEAQ. The J segment lost 3 bases and the V segment lost 0 bases, leaving 5 bases of the junction unmatched. The CDR3 DNA is TGTGCCAGCAGCTTAGCTGGTAGCGGGTACTACAATGAGCAGTTCTTC. This sequence encodes CASSLAGSGYYNEQFF.

The sample holds a few counts of this clonotype. The chain has TRBV12-3 or TRBV12-4 and TRBJ2-3; the match to TRBD2 covers 8 bases. This CDR3 comprises 15 residues. Trimming took 5 bases from V and 3 from J; bases not matched to a gene: 7. CDR3 nucleotide sequence: TGTGCCAGCAGTCCCCCTAGCGGGCCTACAGATACGCAGTATTTT. Its translation is CASSPPSGPTDTQYF.

This rearrangement joins TRBV7-9 to TRBJ2-2; no clear D gene. The V gene lost 5 bases and the J gene lost 11 bases, with 12 bases spanning the gap. The germline CDR1 and CDR2 sequences are SEHNR and FQNEAQ (reference sequence). The CDR3 spans 12 residues. CDR3 loop: CASSPYSKELFF. The DNA for the CDR3 is TGTGCCAGCAGCCCATATTCCAAAGAGCTGTTTTTT. Looking up the rest from reference TRBV7-9 and TRBJ2-2 gives the full variable domain: DTGVSQNPRHKITKRGQNVTFRCDPISEHNRLYWYRQTLGQGPEFLTYFQNEAQLEKSRLLSDRFSAERPKGSFSTLEIQRTEQGDSAMYLCASSPYSKELFFGEGSRLTVL.

This clonotype was observed a handful of times. The chain has TRBV7-6 and TRBJ2-1; D gene unclear. CDR1 and CDR2 from the germline V gene are SGHVS and FNYEAQ. V shed 3 bases and J shed 6 bases, with 12 bases lying between them. The CDR3 sequence is 14 residues long. CDR3 DNA: TGTGCCAGCAGCTTTTGGCCAAAAGGCAATGAGCAGTTCTTC. Translated: CASSFWPKGNEQFF.

This clonotype was picked up a small number of times. CDR3 sequence (DNA): TGTGCCAGCAGCCCAACAGGGTACAATCAGCCCCAGCATTTT. Residues: CASSPTGYNQPQHF. This chain uses TRBV12-3 or TRBV12-4 with TRBJ1-5; the D gene is possibly TRBD1 (6 bases). Deletions cut 6 bases from V and 3 bases from J, with 12 bases between. This CDR3 has 14 residues.

This clonotype appeared a few times. V and J are TRBV9 and TRBJ2-3; maybe TRBD2 (6 bases). V lost 0 bases, J lost 6 bases, and 14 bases lay in between. The CDR3 runs 15 residues. Germline CDR1 reads SGDLS; CDR2 reads YYNGEE. For the CDR3, the DNA is TGTGCCAGCAGCGTAGCGGCGGGGATAGGCGATACGCAGTATTTT. Its translation: CASSVAAGIGDTQYF. Complete variable domain (other parts from reference TRBV9 and TRBJ2-3): DSGVTQTPKHLITATGQRVTLRCSPRSGDLSVYWYQQSLDQGLQFLIQYYNGEERAKGNILERFSAQQFPDLHSELNLSSLELGDSALYFCASSVAAGIGDTQYFGPGTRLTVL.

The rearrangement joins TRBV3-1 to TRBJ1-2; no firm D call. V gave up 2 bases and J gave up 3 bases, with 7 bases separating them. Germline loops: CDR1 LGHDT, CDR2 YNNKEL (reference sequence). This CDR3 region has 13 residues. CDR3 DNA: TGTGCCAGCAGCCAATGGTGGGACTATGGCTACACCTTC. Translating gives CASSQWWDYGYTF.

The chain employs TRBV12-3 or TRBV12-4 and TRBJ2-7; either TRBD1 or TRBD2 may supply D (5 bases each). CDR3 size: 16 residues. V shed 5 bases and J shed 3 bases, with 20 bases lying between them. In nucleotides, the CDR3 is TGTGCCAGCAGTCAAATGCCGGGACGCCAACACTACGAGCAGTACTTC. Protein sequence: CASSQMPGRQHYEQYF.

The table lists this clonotype with a few counts. J is TRBJ1-1 and V is TRBV5-1; 7 bases map to TRBD1. The germline CDR1 and CDR2 sequences are SGHRS and YFSETQ. This CDR3 contains 15 residues. After removal of 3 bases from V and 3 bases from J, the junction contained 8 bases not matched to a gene. CDR3 protein: CASSSPGGRHTEAFF. In nucleotides, the CDR3 is TGCGCCAGCAGCTCGCCAGGGGGGCGTCACACTGAAGCTTTCTTT.

This chain uses TRBV5-6 with TRBJ1-2; D gene uncertain. Trimming removed 2 bases from V and 1 base from J, with 9 bases in between. Germline-derived CDR1 and CDR2 are SGHDT and YYEEEE. The CDR3 loop spans 14 amino acids. In nucleotides, the CDR3 is TGTGCCAGCAGCTTAGGTCAGATTAACTATGGCTACACCTTC. This sequence encodes CASSLGQINYGYTF.

The table lists this clonotype with a few counts. This chain joins TRBV13 and TRBJ1-6; D gene uncertain. V was trimmed by 5 bases and J by 7 bases, leaving 15 bases between them. Germline V lookup: CDR1 PRHDT, CDR2 FYEKMQ (reference sequence). CDR3 size: 15 residues. The CDR3 loop reads CASSTRTEPNSPLHF. CDR3 coding DNA: TGTGCCAGCAGCACCCGCACAGAGCCGAATTCACCCCTCCACTTT.

This clonotype was detected once. This chain uses TRBV9 with TRBJ2-3; weak D call: TRBD2 (5 bases). The CDR3 length is 13 residues. Germline CDR1 and CDR2: SGDLS and YYNGEE. V shed 2 bases and J shed 7 bases, with 11 bases lying between them. The CDR3 coding sequence is TGTGCCAGCAGCGTTAGCGACACGAATACGCAGTATTTT. Translating it yields CASSVSDTNTQYF.

This clonotype was detected a few times. V usage is TRBV7-9 and J usage is TRBJ2-5; TRBD1 or TRBD2 may be the D gene (6 bases each). CDR3 size: 16 residues. Germline CDR1 reads SEHNR; CDR2 reads FQNEAQ (reference sequence). V was clipped by 0 bases and J by 4 bases, with 15 bases between them. CDR3 region: CASSLAFGRGGETQYF. The CDR3 DNA reads TGTGCCAGCAGCTTAGCTTTCGGCAGGGGAGGAGAGACCCAGTACTTC.

The rearrangement uses TRBV5-1 and TRBJ2-7; D might be TRBD1 or TRBD2, each matching 6 bases. Germline V gene sequence: CDR1 SGHRS, CDR2 YFSETQ. The CDR3 totals 14 residues. Trimming cost V 2 bases and J 0 bases, with 9 bases left between them. For the CDR3, the DNA is TGCGCCAGCAGCTTAAGGGGGGCCTCCTACGAGCAGTACTTC. Translation: CASSLRGASYEQYF.

This clonotype was counted a few times. This chain joins TRBV5-1 and TRBJ2-5; D is undetermined. The CDR3 consists of 13 residues. Between the trimmed V and J ends, which lost 0 bases and 5 bases, there was a span of 8 bases. The V gene's germline CDR1 is SGHRS and CDR2 YFSETQ. The CDR3 DNA reads as TGCGCCAGCAGCTTGGGGACGTGGGAGACCCAGTACTTC. The encoded protein is CASSLGTWETQYF.

This clonotype was recorded only once. The chain joins TRBV12-3 or TRBV12-4 to TRBJ1-5, with TRBD1 identical over 7 bases. The V segment lost 6 bases and the J segment 9 bases; nucleotides outside the gene matches: 8. CDR3 length: 13 amino acids. In nucleotides, the CDR3 is TGTGCCAGCAGCGGACAGGACGGACTGCCCCAGCATTTT. Protein sequence: CASSGQDGLPQHF.

This clonotype was counted between two and nine times. This sequence joins TRBV12-3 or TRBV12-4 and TRBJ1-2; no firm D call. The CDR3 loop spans 15 amino acids. Between the trimmed V and J ends, which lost 2 bases and 3 bases, there was a span of 13 bases. The chain's CDR3 is CASSLRDWHDYGYTF. The CDR3 nucleotides are TGTGCCAGCAGTTTACGGGATTGGCACGACTATGGCTACACCTTC.

This clonotype was detected a few times. V gene TRBV2 combines with J gene TRBJ2-2; 8 nucleotides agree with TRBD1. The CDR3 has 14 amino acids. Germline CDR1 and CDR2: SNHLY and FYNNEI. Germline trimming cut 6 bases from V and 8 bases from J; bases unmatched to any gene: 8. The CDR3 is CASRQGANSGELFF. The DNA of the CDR3 is TGTGCCAGCAGGCAGGGGGCGAATTCGGGGGAGCTGTTTTTT.

This clonotype has only a few counts. The chain uses TRBV15 and TRBJ2-2; no firm D call. The CDR3 consists of 13 residues. In germline, CDR1 is LNHNV, CDR2 YYDKDF (reference sequence). Trimming left V 0 bases short and J 6 bases short, with 5 bases between. CDR3 in DNA: TGTGCCACCAGCAGAGATAGGGCCGGGGAGCTGTTTTTT. It codes for CATSRDRAGELFF.

The V gene is TRBV7-6, the J gene TRBJ2-2, with D uncertain. CDR1 and CDR2 from the germline V gene are SGHVS and FNYEAQ. The CDR3 consists of 12 residues. V lost 1 base and J lost 8, with 5 bases in between. Here the CDR3 DNA reads TGTGCCAGCAGCTTAGTCAAGGGGGAGCTGTTTTTT. This encodes CASSLVKGELFF.

This clonotype has only a few counts. The gene calls are TRBV12-3 or TRBV12-4 and TRBJ1-3; D not certain. The CDR3 runs to 16 residues. V gave up 3 bases and J gave up 0 bases, with 12 bases separating them. The CDR3 sequence: CASSFGRSTSGNTIYF. CDR3 in DNA: TGTGCCAGCAGTTTCGGAAGATCGACCTCTGGAAACACCATATATTTT.

The CDR3 sequence is CASSRRGPSYNEQFF. CDR3 nucleotides: TGTGCCAGCAGCCGCAGGGGCCCCTCCTACAATGAGCAGTTCTTC. This sequence joins TRBV7-2 and TRBJ2-1; maybe TRBD1 (6 bases). The CDR3 has 15 residues. Trimming stripped 5 bases from V and 0 bases from J, with 11 bases between. Looked up from germline, CDR1 is SGHTA and CDR2 is FQGNSA.

The chain uses TRBV6-6 and TRBJ2-7; D tentatively reads TRBD1 or TRBD2 (5 bases each). The CDR3 contains 15 residues. V lost 0 bases and J lost 5, with 14 bases in between. From germline, CDR1 is MNHNY and CDR2 SVGAGI (reference sequence). CDR3 sequence (DNA): TGTGCCAGCAGTTACTCGACGAGGGGTAGGGACGAGCAGTACTTC. Its protein is CASSYSTRGRDEQYF.

The CDR3 here is CASSSATRDCWNQPQHF. The DNA for the CDR3 is TGTGCCAGCAGCTCCGCTACACGGGACTGCTGGAATCAGCCCCAGCATTTT. This sequence joins TRBV11-3 and TRBJ1-5; tentative D call: TRBD1 (5 bases). CDR1 is SGHNT and CDR2 is YENEEA in the germline V gene. The CDR3 totals 17 residues. Trimming removed 4 bases at V and 4 bases at J, with 20 bases between.